This T cell receptor (beta chain) was recovered during a study of regulatory T cells in long-lasting Graves disease. Points from the study as a whole: Among samples with persistent disease, TRBV28, TRBJ1-2 and TRBJ2-5 were favored.

Germline V gene data show CDR1 as LNHDA and CDR2 as SQIVND (reference sequence). The CDR3 covers 16 residues. Trimming shortened V by 5 bases and J by 2 bases, and 17 bases separated the two germline ends. Time point noted: newly diagnosed GD, antithyroid drugs for less than 3 months. The TCR library used RNA extracted from PBMCs. A blood draw put around 9 milliliters of peripheral blood into EDTA tubes. Building of the TCR beta libraries involved iRepertoire HTBI primers and Arm-PCR of CDR3 regions. TCRdb itself ran the multiplex PCR reads through MiXCR, one entry per CDR3 protein. Here the sample spans roughly 560,000 distinct CDR3 sequences, approximately 12% being singletons. To note about this clonotype: Its target is not known.

These data are also associated with another study on T cells in Graves' hyperthyroidism and ophthalmopathy. That source notes: HTBI primers drove first-round RT-PCR of the TCR CDR3.

This clonotype was obtained from a woman in her 30s with Graves disease. V and J are TRBV19 and TRBJ2-3, with D possibly TRBD1 on 5 matching bases. Sequencing used peripheral blood mononuclear cells (PBMCs), obtained at new diagnosis, from a patient treated with antithyroid drugs. The CDR3 is CASSFDRTSNTDTQYF. The DNA of the CDR3 is TGTGCCAGTAGTTTTGACAGAACTTCTAACACAGATACGCAGTATTTT.